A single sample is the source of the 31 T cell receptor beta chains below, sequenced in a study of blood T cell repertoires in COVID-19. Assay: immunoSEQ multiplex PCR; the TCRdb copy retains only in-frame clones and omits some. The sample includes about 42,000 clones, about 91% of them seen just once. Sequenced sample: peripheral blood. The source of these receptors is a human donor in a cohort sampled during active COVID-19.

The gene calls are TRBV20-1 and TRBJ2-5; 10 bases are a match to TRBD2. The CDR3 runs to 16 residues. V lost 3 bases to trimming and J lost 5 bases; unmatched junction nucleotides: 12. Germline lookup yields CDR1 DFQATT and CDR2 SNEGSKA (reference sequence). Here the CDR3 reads CSASIGKRGGIETQYF. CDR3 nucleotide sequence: TGCAGTGCTAGTATTGGGAAGCGGGGGGGGATTGAGACCCAGTACTTC.

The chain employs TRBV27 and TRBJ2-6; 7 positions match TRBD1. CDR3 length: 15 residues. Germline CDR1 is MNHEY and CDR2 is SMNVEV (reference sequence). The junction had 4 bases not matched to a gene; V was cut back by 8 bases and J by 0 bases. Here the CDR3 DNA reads TGTGCCAGCCAGGGGGTTAGCTCTGGGGCCAACGTCCTGACTTTC. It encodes CASQGVSSGANVLTF.

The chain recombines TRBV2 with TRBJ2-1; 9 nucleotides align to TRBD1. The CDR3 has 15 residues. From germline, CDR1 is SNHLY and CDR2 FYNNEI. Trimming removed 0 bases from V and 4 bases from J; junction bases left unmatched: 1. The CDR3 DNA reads TGTGCCAGCAGTGAAGCGGGACAGGGATACAATGAGCAGTTCTTC. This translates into CASSEAGQGYNEQFF.

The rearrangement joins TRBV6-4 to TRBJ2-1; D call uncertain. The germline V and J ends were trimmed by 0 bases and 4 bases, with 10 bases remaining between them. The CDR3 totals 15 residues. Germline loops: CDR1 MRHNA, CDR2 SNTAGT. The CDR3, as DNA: TGTGCCAGCAGTGACTCGATCGGTGCATACAATGAGCAGTTCTTC. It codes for CASSDSIGAYNEQFF.

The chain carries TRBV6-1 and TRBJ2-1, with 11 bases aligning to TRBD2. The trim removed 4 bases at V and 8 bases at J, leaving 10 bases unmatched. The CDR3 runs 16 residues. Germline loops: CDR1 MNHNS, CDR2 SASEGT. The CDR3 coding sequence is TGTGCCAGCAGTGTTATAGCGGGAGGGCCGGGGGATGAGCAGTTCTTC. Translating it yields CASSVIAGGPGDEQFF.

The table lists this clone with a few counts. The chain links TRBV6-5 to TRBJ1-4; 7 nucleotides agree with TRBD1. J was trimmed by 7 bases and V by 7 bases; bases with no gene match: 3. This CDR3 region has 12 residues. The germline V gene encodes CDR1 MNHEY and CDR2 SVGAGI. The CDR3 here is CASMRQGEKLFF. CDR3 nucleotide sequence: TGTGCCAGCATGAGACAGGGTGAAAAACTGTTTTTT.

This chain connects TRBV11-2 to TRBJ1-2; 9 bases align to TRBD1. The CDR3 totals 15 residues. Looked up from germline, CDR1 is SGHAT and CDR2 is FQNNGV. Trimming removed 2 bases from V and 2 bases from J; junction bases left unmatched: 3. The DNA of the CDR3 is TGTGCCAGCAGCTTACCAGGGACAGGGAACTATGGCTACACCTTC. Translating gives CASSLPGTGNYGYTF.

The CDR3 loop is CASSWTGVNQPQHF. The CDR3 nucleotides are TGTGCCAGCAGTTGGACAGGGGTGAATCAGCCCCAGCATTTT. This chain connects TRBV6-6 to TRBJ1-5, with TRBD1 matching over 9 bases. Losses at the gene ends were 4 bases for V and 4 bases for J; bases not matched to a gene: 2. There are 14 residues in the CDR3. Germline assignment: CDR1 MNHNY and CDR2 SVGAGI (reference sequence).

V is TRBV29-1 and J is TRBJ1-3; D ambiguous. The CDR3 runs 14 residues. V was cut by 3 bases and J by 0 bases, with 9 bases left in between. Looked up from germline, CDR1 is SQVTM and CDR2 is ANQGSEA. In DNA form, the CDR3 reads TGCAGCGTTGACGACACCTCCTCTGGAAACACCATATATTTT. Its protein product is CSVDDTSSGNTIYF.

CDR3 DNA: TGTGCCAGCAGCCTCCGGACTAGCGGGGTTTGGAACAATGAGCAGTTCTTC. Translation: CASSLRTSGVWNNEQFF. This sequence joins TRBV5-5 and TRBJ2-1, with 12 positions matching TRBD2. Germline loops: CDR1 SGHKS, CDR2 YYEKEE (reference sequence). Trimming removed 4 bases from V and 5 bases from J; junction bases left unmatched: 10. The CDR3 has 17 amino acids. The whole variable domain, filled in from reference TRBV5-5 and TRBJ2-1, reads DAGVTQSPTHLIKTRGQQVTLRCSPISGHKSVSWYQQVLGQGPQFIFQYYEKEERGRGNFPDRFSARQFPNYSSELNVNALLLGDSALYLCASSLRTSGVWNNEQFFGPGTRLTVL.

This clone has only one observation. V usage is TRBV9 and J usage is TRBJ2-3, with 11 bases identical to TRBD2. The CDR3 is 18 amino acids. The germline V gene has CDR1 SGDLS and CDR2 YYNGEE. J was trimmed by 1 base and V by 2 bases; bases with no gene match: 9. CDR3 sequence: CASSVLAGGLSGTDTQYF. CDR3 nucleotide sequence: TGTGCCAGCAGCGTGCTAGCGGGGGGATTGTCGGGCACAGATACGCAGTATTTT. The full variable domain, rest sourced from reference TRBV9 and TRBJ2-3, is DSGVTQTPKHLITATGQRVTLRCSPRSGDLSVYWYQQSLDQGLQFLIQYYNGEERAKGNILERFSAQQFPDLHSELNLSSLELGDSALYFCASSVLAGGLSGTDTQYFGPGTRLTVL.

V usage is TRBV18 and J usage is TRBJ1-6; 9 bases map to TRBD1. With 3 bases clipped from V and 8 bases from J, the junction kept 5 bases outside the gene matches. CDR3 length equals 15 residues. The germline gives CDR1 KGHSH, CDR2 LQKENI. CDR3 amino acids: CASSPNRQGDSPLHF. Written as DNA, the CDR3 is TGTGCCAGCTCACCTAATCGACAGGGGGATTCACCCCTCCACTTT.

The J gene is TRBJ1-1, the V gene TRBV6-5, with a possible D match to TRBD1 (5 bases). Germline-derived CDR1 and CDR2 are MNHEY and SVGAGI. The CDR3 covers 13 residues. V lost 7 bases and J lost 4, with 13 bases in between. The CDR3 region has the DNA TGTGCCAGCACCAGGGTAAGGGGCACTGAAGCTTTCTTT. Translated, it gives CASTRVRGTEAFF.

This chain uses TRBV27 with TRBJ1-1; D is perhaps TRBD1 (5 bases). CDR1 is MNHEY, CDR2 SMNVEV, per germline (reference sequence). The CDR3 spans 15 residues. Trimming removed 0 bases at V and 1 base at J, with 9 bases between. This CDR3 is CASSLSGGTNTEAFF. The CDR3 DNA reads TGTGCCAGCAGTTTATCCGGGGGTACGAACACTGAAGCTTTCTTT.

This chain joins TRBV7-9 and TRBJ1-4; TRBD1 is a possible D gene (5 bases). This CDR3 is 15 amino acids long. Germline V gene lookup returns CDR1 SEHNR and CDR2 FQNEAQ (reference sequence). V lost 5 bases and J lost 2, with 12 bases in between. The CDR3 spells CASSPPGPTNEKLFF. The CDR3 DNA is TGTGCCAGCAGCCCCCCAGGGCCCACTAATGAAAAACTGTTTTTT.

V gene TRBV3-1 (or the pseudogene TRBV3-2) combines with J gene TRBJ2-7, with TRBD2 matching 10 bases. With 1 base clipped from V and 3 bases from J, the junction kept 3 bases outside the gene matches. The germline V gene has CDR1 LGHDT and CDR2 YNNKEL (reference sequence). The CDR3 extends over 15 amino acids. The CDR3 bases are TGTGCCAGCAGCCAAGTCCGGACTAGCGGCTACGAGCAGTACTTC. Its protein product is CASSQVRTSGYEQYF.

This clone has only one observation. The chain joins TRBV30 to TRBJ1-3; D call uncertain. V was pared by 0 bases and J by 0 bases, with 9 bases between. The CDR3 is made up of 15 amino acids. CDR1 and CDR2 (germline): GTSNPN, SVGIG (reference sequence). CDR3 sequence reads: CAWSVRGDSGNTIYF. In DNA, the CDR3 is TGTGCCTGGAGTGTACGAGGTGACTCTGGAAACACCATATATTTT.

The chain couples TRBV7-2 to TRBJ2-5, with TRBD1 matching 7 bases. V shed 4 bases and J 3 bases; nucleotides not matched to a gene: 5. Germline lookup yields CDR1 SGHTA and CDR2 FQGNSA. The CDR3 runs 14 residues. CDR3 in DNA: TGTGCCAGCAGCTACCAGACAGGGAAAGAGACCCAGTACTTC. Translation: CASSYQTGKETQYF.

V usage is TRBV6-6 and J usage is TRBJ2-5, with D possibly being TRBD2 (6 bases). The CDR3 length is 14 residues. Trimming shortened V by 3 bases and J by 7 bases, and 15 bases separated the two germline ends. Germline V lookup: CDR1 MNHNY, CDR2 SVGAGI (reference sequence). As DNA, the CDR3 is TGTGCCAGCAGTTATACCTCCGGGGGTGGGACCCAGTACTTC. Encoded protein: CASSYTSGGGTQYF.

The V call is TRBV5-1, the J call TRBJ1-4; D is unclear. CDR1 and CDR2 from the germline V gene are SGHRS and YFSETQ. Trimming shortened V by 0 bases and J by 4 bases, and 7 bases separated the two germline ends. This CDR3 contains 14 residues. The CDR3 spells CASSLGRSNEKLFF. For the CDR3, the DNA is TGCGCCAGCAGCTTGGGGAGGAGTAATGAAAAACTGTTTTTT.

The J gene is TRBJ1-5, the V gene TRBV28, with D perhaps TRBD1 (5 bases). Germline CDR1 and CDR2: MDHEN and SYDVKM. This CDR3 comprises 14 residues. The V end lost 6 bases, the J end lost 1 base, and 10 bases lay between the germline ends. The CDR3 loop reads CASRGLTSNQPQHF. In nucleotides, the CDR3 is TGTGCCAGCAGGGGGCTCACGAGCAATCAGCCCCAGCATTTT.

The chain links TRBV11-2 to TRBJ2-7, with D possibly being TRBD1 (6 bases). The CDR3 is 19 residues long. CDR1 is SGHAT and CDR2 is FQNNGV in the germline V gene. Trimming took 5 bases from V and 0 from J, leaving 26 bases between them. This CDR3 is CASSPRYLGAGSSSYEQYF. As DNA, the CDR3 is TGTGCCAGCAGCCCACGTTACCTGGGGGCGGGTAGTAGCTCCTACGAGCAGTACTTC.

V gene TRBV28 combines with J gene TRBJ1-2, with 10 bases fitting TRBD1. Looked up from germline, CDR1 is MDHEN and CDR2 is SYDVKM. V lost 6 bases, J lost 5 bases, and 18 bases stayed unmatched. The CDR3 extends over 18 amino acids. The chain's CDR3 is CASRSTYIRQGASYGYTF. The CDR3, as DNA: TGTGCCAGCAGAAGCACCTACATTCGACAGGGGGCTTCATATGGCTACACCTTC.

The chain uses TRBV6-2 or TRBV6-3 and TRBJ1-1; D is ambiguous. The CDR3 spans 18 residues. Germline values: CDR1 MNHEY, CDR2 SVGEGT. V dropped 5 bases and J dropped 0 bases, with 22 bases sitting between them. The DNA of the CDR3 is TGTGCCAGCAGTCCGAGGGCCGGTATGTTTAATATGAACACTGAAGCTTTCTTT. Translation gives CASSPRAGMFNMNTEAFF.

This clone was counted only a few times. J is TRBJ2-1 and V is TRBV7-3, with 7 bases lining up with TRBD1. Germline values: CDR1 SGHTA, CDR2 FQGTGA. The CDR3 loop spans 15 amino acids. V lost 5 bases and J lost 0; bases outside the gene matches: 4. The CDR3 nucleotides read TGTGCCAGCAGCGCTCGGGACAGCTCCTACAATGAGCAGTTCTTC. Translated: CASSARDSSYNEQFF.

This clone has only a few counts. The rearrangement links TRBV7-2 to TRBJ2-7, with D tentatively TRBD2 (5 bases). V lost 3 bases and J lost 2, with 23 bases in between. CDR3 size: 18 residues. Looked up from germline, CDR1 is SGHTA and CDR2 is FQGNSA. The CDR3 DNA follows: TGTGCCAGCAGCTTGAGACGATCGAGCGGTGCAGAAACCTACGAGCAGTACTTC. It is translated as CASSLRRSSGAETYEQYF.

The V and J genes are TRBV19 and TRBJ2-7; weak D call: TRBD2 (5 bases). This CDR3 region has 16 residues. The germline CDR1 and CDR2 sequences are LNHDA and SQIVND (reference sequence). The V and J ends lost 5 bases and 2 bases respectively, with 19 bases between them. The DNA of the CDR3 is TGTGCCAGTAGTTTGCTCCCGGGCCCCGGGGCCTACGAGCAGTACTTC. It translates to CASSLLPGPGAYEQYF.

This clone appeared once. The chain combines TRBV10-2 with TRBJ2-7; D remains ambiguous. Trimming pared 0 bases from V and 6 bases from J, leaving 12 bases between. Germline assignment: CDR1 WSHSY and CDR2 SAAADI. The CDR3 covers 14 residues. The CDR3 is CASSESLLSGEQYF. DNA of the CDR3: TGCGCCAGCAGTGAGTCGCTTCTTTCAGGCGAGCAGTACTTC.

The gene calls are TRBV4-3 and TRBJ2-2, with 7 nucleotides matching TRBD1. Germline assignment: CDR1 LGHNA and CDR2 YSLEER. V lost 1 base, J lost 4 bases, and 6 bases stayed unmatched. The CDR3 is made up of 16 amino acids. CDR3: CASSQGPGQITGELFF. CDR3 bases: TGCGCCAGCAGCCAAGGCCCGGGACAGATCACCGGGGAGCTGTTTTTT.

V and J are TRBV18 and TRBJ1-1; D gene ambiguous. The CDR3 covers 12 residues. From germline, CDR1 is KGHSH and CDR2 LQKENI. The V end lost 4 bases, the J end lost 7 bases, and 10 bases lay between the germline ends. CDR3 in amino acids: CASSQQSYEAFF. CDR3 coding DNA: TGTGCCAGCTCACAACAGTCTTATGAAGCTTTCTTT.

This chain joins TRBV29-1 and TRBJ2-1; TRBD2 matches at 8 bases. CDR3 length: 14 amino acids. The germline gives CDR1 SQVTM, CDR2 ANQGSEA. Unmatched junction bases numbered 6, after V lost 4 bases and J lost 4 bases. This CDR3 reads CSVATSGRYNEQFF. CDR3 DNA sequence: TGCAGCGTTGCTACTAGCGGCCGGTACAATGAGCAGTTCTTC.